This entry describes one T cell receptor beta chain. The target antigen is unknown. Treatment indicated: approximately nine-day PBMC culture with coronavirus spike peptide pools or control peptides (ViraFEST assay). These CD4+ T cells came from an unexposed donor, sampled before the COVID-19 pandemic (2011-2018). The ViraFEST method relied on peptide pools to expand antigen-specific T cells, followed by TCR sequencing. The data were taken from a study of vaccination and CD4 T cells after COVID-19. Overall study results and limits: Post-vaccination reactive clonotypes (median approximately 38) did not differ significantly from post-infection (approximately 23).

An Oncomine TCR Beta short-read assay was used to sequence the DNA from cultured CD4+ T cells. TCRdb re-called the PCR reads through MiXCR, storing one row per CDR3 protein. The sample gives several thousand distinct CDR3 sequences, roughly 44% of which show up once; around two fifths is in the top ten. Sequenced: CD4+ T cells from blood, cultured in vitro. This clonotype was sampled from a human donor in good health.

CDR3 region: CASSYGQASNEKLFF. The CDR3 nucleotides read TGTGCCAGCAGTTACGGACAGGCCTCTAATGAAAAACTGTTTTTT. This rearrangement joins TRBV6-5 to TRBJ1-4, with 7 bases lining up with TRBD1. With 2 bases clipped from V and 3 bases from J, the junction kept 3 bases outside the gene matches. The CDR3 runs 15 residues. Germline CDR1 and CDR2: MNHEY and SVGAGI.